The rows below give T cell receptor beta chains drawn from one sample of a study of cytomegalovirus exposure and HLA in healthy donors. The method was immunoSEQ multiplex PCR; TCRdb's version includes in-frame clones alone and lacks a portion of them. The top ten hold roughly 1.2% of the sample, which has about 130,000 clones, 70% to 80% seen once. Sequenced: PBMCs. These receptors all come from a man between 50 and 59 years old in good health and CMV-seronegative. Each CDR3 is given with its conserved first and last residue. Fields, in order: D gene, CDR3 length, clone size, V gene, J gene, CDR3 DNA, CDR3 protein. A D gene is named only where the DNA matches it firmly. Size values are once, few and many counts, or a class for expanded clones, and some rows have none.

TRBD2	13	.	TRBV2	TRBJ2-1	TGTGCCAGCAGCCGACGGGAGGCCAATGAGCAGTTCTTC	CASSRREANEQFF
.	15	.	TRBV27	TRBJ1-1	TGTGCCAGCAGTTTTAGAACGACCGGACAGTTTGAAGCTTTCTTT	CASSFRTTGQFEAFF
TRBD2	15	.	TRBV2	TRBJ2-1	TGTGCCAGCAGGCCACTAGCGGGAGGGCACAATGAGCAGTTCTTC	CASRPLAGGHNEQFF
TRBD2	18	few	TRBV28	TRBJ2-5	TGTGCCAGCGGGTCTTCGGGACTAGCGGGAAGTAGGGGAGAGACCCAGTACTTC	CASGSSGLAGSRGETQYF
.	15	.	TRBV2	TRBJ1-2	TGTGCCAGCAGTGAAGGGTTTGGCGGCCACTATGGCTACACCTTC	CASSEGFGGHYGYTF
TRBD2	15	once	TRBV10-3	TRBJ2-1	TGTGCCATCAGTGAACGGACTAGCGGGGGATCGGAGCAGTTCTTC	CAISERTSGGSEQFF
.	13	.	TRBV28	TRBJ2-7	TGTGCCAGCAGTTTTGCGGGGACAGTTGAGCAGTACTTC	CASSFAGTVEQYF
.	13	.	TRBV2	TRBJ2-7	TGTGCCAGCAGCGGGGATCGGAGGGGCGAGCAGTACTTC	CASSGDRRGEQYF
.	13	.	TRBV2	TRBJ1-5	TGTGCCAGCAGAGGGCAGGGTAATCAGCCCCAGCATTTT	CASRGQGNQPQHF
.	13	.	TRBV28	TRBJ1-1	TGTGCCAGCAGTTTAGGTCTCGCGAATGAAGCTTTCTTT	CASSLGLANEAFF
TRBD2	15	.	TRBV10-3	TRBJ2-1	TGTGCCATCAGTGACAGGACTAGCGGAGGGTGGTCCCAGTTCTTC	CAISDRTSGGWSQFF
TRBD2	14	few	TRBV10-3	TRBJ2-1	TGTGCCATCAGGGGGACTAGCGGGAACAATGAGCAGTTCTTC	CAIRGTSGNNEQFF
TRBD2	16	.	TRBV2	TRBJ2-7	TGTGCCAGCAGCAGGGGACTAGCGGGAGGCGGCCACGAGCAGTACTTC	CASSRGLAGGGHEQYF
TRBD1	14	.	TRBV6-5	TRBJ2-7	TGTGCCAGCAGTTTCGGGGACAGTTACTACGAGCAGTACTTC	CASSFGDSYYEQYF
.	17	.	TRBV6-4	TRBJ2-7	TGTGCCAGCAGTGACGAAGGTTCCGGACTACCTCCATACGAGCAGTACTTC	CASSDEGSGLPPYEQYF
.	13	few	TRBV9	TRBJ2-5	TGTGCCAGCAGCGGACAGCCGAAAGAGACCCAGTACTTC	CASSGQPKETQYF
.	13	.	TRBV7-2	TRBJ1-2	TGTGCCAGCACCCCGGGATTGTGGGGTGGCTACACCTTC	CASTPGLWGGYTF
.	14	.	TRBV27	TRBJ2-7	TGTGCCAGCAGCCAAAATCCCTTAGCCTACGAGCAGTACTTC	CASSQNPLAYEQYF
TRBD1	17	.	TRBV10-1	TRBJ2-3	TGCGCCAGCAGTGAAAAGGCGGGACAGGGGGTCCGAGATACGCAGTATTTT	CASSEKAGQGVRDTQYF
TRBD1	15	.	TRBV5-4	TRBJ2-7	TGTGCCAGCAGATCAGGACAGGAATACTCCTACGAGCAGTACTTC	CASRSGQEYSYEQYF
.	15	.	TRBV27	TRBJ2-3	TGTGCCAGCAGTCCCAAAGGACTAAAGAGAGATACGCAGTATTTT	CASSPKGLKRDTQYF
.	15	.	TRBV7-2	TRBJ1-4	TGTGCCAGCAGCTTAGTACAGGGAACTAATGAAAAACTGTTTTTT	CASSLVQGTNEKLFF
.	15	.	TRBV6-1	TRBJ2-6	TGTGCCAGCAGAGCAGGGGGGTCTGGGGCCAACGTCCTGACTTTC	CASRAGGSGANVLTF
TRBD1	15	.	TRBV19	TRBJ2-2	TGTGCCAGTAGTAGACAGGGGGCTCGGGGCGGGGAGCTGTTTTTT	CASSRQGARGGELFF
TRBD1	15	few	TRBV25-1	TRBJ2-3	TGTGCCAGCTCTGAAGGGGGGACAGGAGCAGATACGCAGTATTTT	CASSEGGTGADTQYF
TRBD2	13	.	TRBV30	TRBJ2-1	TGTGCCTGGAATAGCGGGGACTACAATGAGCAGTTCTTC	CAWNSGDYNEQFF
TRBD2	13	.	TRBV7-6	TRBJ2-2	TGTGCCAGCAGCTTTGGGGGGGCCGGGGAGCTGTTTTTT	CASSFGGAGELFF
TRBD2	15	.	TRBV28	TRBJ2-1	TGTGCCAGCAGTCCGGGACTAGCGGGATACAATGAGCAGTTCTTC	CASSPGLAGYNEQFF
TRBD1	14	few	TRBV6-5	TRBJ2-7	TGTGCCAGCAGTTGGGGACAGGGCTCCTACGAGCAGTACTTC	CASSWGQGSYEQYF
.	13	few	TRBV6-1	TRBJ1-2	TGTGCCATCATGGGGAGGACCCCCTATGGCTACACCTTC	CAIMGRTPYGYTF
TRBD2	15	.	TRBV5-4	TRBJ2-3	TGTGCCAGCAGCCCGGGACTAGCGGACCCAGATACGCAGTATTTT	CASSPGLADPDTQYF
TRBD2	14	.	TRBV5-1	TRBJ2-7	TGCGCCAGCAGGGGAAGCGGGAGTAACCACGAGCAGTACTTC	CASRGSGSNHEQYF
TRBD1	12	.	TRBV18	TRBJ1-1	TGTGCCAGCTCAACGGGACAGGGTGAAGCTTTCTTT	CASSTGQGEAFF
TRBD1	17	.	TRBV28	TRBJ1-4	TGTGCCAGCAGTTGGCTCGGACAGGGTGCAACTAATGAAAAACTGTTTTTT	CASSWLGQGATNEKLFF
.	15	once	TRBV28	TRBJ1-2	TGTGCCAGCAGTTCGGGGGGCCTAATGTCGAGTGGCTACACCTTC	CASSSGGLMSSGYTF
TRBD2	14	.	TRBV2	TRBJ2-5	TGTGCCAGCACCTCACTAGCGGGACAAGAGACCCAGTACTTC	CASTSLAGQETQYF
TRBD1	13	.	TRBV30	TRBJ2-7	TGTGCCTGGGACCGGGACAGGGAGGGCGAGCAGTACTTC	CAWDRDREGEQYF
TRBD2	15	.	TRBV14	TRBJ2-7	TGTGCCAGCAGCCAAAGACTAGCGGGCACGTACGAGCAGTACTTC	CASSQRLAGTYEQYF
TRBD1	15	.	TRBV11-2	TRBJ1-3	TGTGCCAGCAGGAACCCAGGGGGCAAGGGAAACACCATATATTTT	CASRNPGGKGNTIYF
TRBD2	16	.	TRBV4-1	TRBJ2-1	TGCGCCAGCAGCCAAGGAGTACTAGCGGAGTACAATGAGCAGTTCTTC	CASSQGVLAEYNEQFF
.	13	.	TRBV2	TRBJ2-1	TGTGCCAGCAGTGACGGGCGGGGAATCCAGCAGTTCTTC	CASSDGRGIQQFF
TRBD2	14	.	TRBV5-6	TRBJ2-7	TGTGCCAGCAGCGGAGGACTAGCGGGAGGCGAGCAGTACTTC	CASSGGLAGGEQYF
.	14	.	TRBV19	TRBJ2-3	TGTGCCAGTAGTCGCGGACAGATCACAGATACGCAGTATTTT	CASSRGQITDTQYF
TRBD2	15	.	TRBV9	TRBJ2-5	TGTGCCAGCAGCGTTAGCGGGAGGGCCGCGGAGACCCAGTACTTC	CASSVSGRAAETQYF
TRBD1	15	.	TRBV18	TRBJ2-2	TGTGCCAGCTCGTCGGGACAGCTAAACACCGGGGAGCTGTTTTTT	CASSSGQLNTGELFF
TRBD1	16	.	TRBV7-8	TRBJ2-4	TGTGCCAGCAGCCCATGGGACAGCGGAGCCAAAAACATTCAGTACTTC	CASSPWDSGAKNIQYF
.	12	.	TRBV19	TRBJ2-7	TGTGCCAGTGAGGACACGGCCTACGAGCAGTACTTC	CASEDTAYEQYF
.	14	.	TRBV25-1	TRBJ1-2	TGTGCCAGCAGTGAAGGGGCAGCTAACTATGGCTACACCTTC	CASSEGAANYGYTF
.	15	few	TRBV7-2	TRBJ2-7	TGTGCCAGCAGCTTAGCGCCCGGGATCACCTACGAGCAGTACTTC	CASSLAPGITYEQYF
TRBD2	16	.	TRBV10-1	TRBJ2-7	TGCGCCAGCAGTGAGGACCCTAGCGGGAGAAACGACGAGCAGTACTTC	CASSEDPSGRNDEQYF
TRBD1	15	.	TRBV10-3	TRBJ1-1	TGTGCCATCAGTGAGGGGGGACAGGGGGTGACTGAAGCTTTCTTT	CAISEGGQGVTEAFF
TRBD2	15	.	TRBV14	TRBJ2-2	TGTGCCAGCAGCCATGGCGGGGGGAACACCGGGGAGCTGTTTTTT	CASSHGGGNTGELFF
.	15	.	TRBV11-2	TRBJ2-7	TGTGCCAGCAGCGGTGACAGAAGACTGACCTACGAGCAGTACTTC	CASSGDRRLTYEQYF
.	14	.	TRBV19	TRBJ1-5	TGTGCCAGTAGTAGGGAGGGGAGCAATCAGCCCCAGCATTTT	CASSREGSNQPQHF
.	16	.	TRBV7-2	TRBJ2-2	TGTGCCAGCAGCTTAGAGAGTACTAGGAACACCGGGGAGCTGTTTTTT	CASSLESTRNTGELFF
.	14	.	TRBV5-4	TRBJ2-7	TGTGCCAGCAGCTTGGGACAGGTAAACTACGAGCAGTACTTC	CASSLGQVNYEQYF
.	15	.	TRBV5-1	TRBJ2-7	TGCGCCAGCAGCTTGGAGAGGCGGCCTCCCTACGAGCAGTACTTC	CASSLERRPPYEQYF
TRBD2	16	.	TRBV7-2	TRBJ2-2	TGTGCCAGCAGCCAGGGACTAGCGGGACCCTTGGGGGAGCTGTTTTTT	CASSQGLAGPLGELFF
.	16	.	TRBV19	TRBJ1-2	TGTGCCAGTAGTAAGCGTCCTGGCCAGACCCTCTATGGCTACACCTTC	CASSKRPGQTLYGYTF